The clone carrying this T cell receptor (beta chain) was found once. The data stem from a study of blood T cell repertoires in COVID-19. Per the study methods: Estimation of nucleated cell counts was performed using reference gene primer amplification. Generated by immunoSEQ multiplex PCR, the TCRdb table keeps only in-frame clones and is missing some. V, J and clone size were drawn from that table, and D and trimming were deduced from the DNA. Among about 430,000 clones listed, roughly 90% were seen once. The TCR sequence derives from a woman aged 25 to 39 with acute COVID-19. Input material: PBMCs or T cells enriched from blood (not recorded which).

The CDR3 coding sequence is TGTGCCAGTAGTACGCCCTCCAGGTTTCAAGAGACCCAGTACTTC. Residues: CASSTPSRFQETQYF. J is TRBJ2-5 and V is TRBV19, with unresolved D. Trimming took off 4 bases at V and 2 bases at J, with 14 bases between the two ends. CDR3 size: 15 residues. CDR1 and CDR2 (germline): LNHDA, SQIVND (reference sequence). Full variable domain (missing parts from reference TRBV19 and TRBJ2-5): DGGITQSPKYLFRKEGQNVTLSCEQNLNHDAMYWYRQDPGQGLRLIYYSQIVNDFQKGDIAEGYSVSREKKESFPLTVTSAQKNPTAFYLCASSTPSRFQETQYFGPGTRLLVL.